The rows below give T cell receptor beta chains drawn from one sample of a study of response to subunit inactivated influenza vaccine. TCRdb recomputed calls from the RT-PCR reads with MiXCR, one row per CDR3 protein. Among 530,000 or so distinct CDR3 sequences listed, around 11% were seen once. Here the sequenced sample was PBMCs from blood, taken on the day of vaccination. The receptor source for this set is a man aged 45-65 years who received an inactivated influenza vaccine. Each CDR3 is given with its conserved first and last residue. The order of the fields is V gene, D gene, clone size, J gene, CDR3 protein, CDR3 DNA. D genes are given only for firm matches. Clone size is not always given. Where it is, it says once, few, many or a class for expanded clones.

>TRBV20-1|-|few|TRBJ1-4
CSATPTTLANEKLFF
TGCAGTGCTACTCCTACGACTTTGGCTAATGAAAAACTGTTTTTT
>TRBV7-9|-|few|TRBJ1-3
CSSSLEGHGNTIYF
TGTTCCAGCAGCTTAGAAGGCCATGGAAACACCATATATTTT
>TRBV11-2|TRBD1|many|TRBJ2-1
CASSLRQGMSGDEQFF
TGTGCCAGCAGCCTCCGACAGGGGATGTCGGGAGATGAGCAGTTCTTC
>TRBV24-1|-|-|TRBJ2-5
CATSRGTTQYF
TGTGCCACCAGTCGCGGGACGACCCAGTACTTC
>TRBV6-2/TRBV6-3|-|few|TRBJ2-6
CASSYLGGSGANVLTF
TGTGCCAGCAGTTACTTGGGGGGATCTGGGGCCAACGTCCTGACTTTC
>TRBV29-1|TRBD2|-|TRBJ2-1
CSVAEPSGKRGSYNEQFF
TGCAGCGTCGCCGAACCTAGCGGGAAGAGAGGCTCCTACAATGAGCAGTTCTTC
>TRBV10-3|TRBD1|-|TRBJ1-6
CAISEAGTVNSPLHF
TGTGCCATCAGTGAGGCGGGGACAGTCAATTCACCCCTCCACTTT
>TRBV27|-|-|TRBJ2-7
CASSSAGTGTGEQYF
TGTGCCAGCAGTTCTGCCGGGACTGGGACGGGAGAGCAGTACTTC
>TRBV7-2|-|many|TRBJ2-6
CASSSWGSGANVLTF
TGTGCCAGCAGCTCCTGGGGCTCTGGGGCCAACGTCCTGACTTTC
>TRBV12-3/TRBV12-4|-|few|TRBJ2-3
CASSSYYLSTDTQYF
TGTGCCAGCAGTTCATACTACCTCAGCACAGATACGCAGTATTTT
>TRBV24-1|TRBD1|once|TRBJ2-3
CATSAPGQGGDTQYF
TGTGCCACCAGTGCCCCGGGACAGGGTGGAGATACGCAGTATTTT
>TRBV29-1|TRBD2|-|TRBJ2-3
CSVEEGSLAGLQYF
TGCAGCGTTGAAGAGGGGTCACTAGCGGGCTTACAGTATTTT
>TRBV20-1|-|few|TRBJ2-2
CSARDRLSGELFF
TGCAGTGCTAGAGACAGGCTGTCCGGGGAGCTGTTTTTT
>TRBV6-2/TRBV6-3|-|few|TRBJ2-4
CASSETGTSRAKNIQYF
TGTGCCAGCAGCGAAACCGGGACGTCGAGAGCCAAAAACATTCAGTACTTC
>TRBV14|-|many|TRBJ2-1
CASSTREYNEQFF
TGTGCCAGCAGCACCCGGGAATACAATGAGCAGTTCTTC
>TRBV5-1|-|few|TRBJ2-7
CASSSSGQPYEQYF
TGCGCCAGCAGCTCGTCGGGACAACCTTACGAGCAGTACTTC
>TRBV29-1|-|many|TRBJ2-2
CSVEEKRRGNTGELFF
TGCAGCGTTGAAGAAAAGCGCCGGGGGAACACCGGGGAGCTGTTTTTT
>TRBV30|-|few|TRBJ1-1
CAWNRYLNTEAFF
TGTGCCTGGAACAGGTACCTGAACACTGAAGCTTTCTTT
>TRBV6-2/TRBV6-3|-|many|TRBJ1-2
CASSYNDYGYTF
TGTGCCAGCAGTTACAACGACTATGGCTACACCTTC
>TRBV29-1|-|-|TRBJ2-7
CSVDLGGEQYF
TGCAGCGTTGACTTGGGGGGCGAGCAGTACTTC
>TRBV20-1|TRBD2|many|TRBJ2-3
CSATSGGSTDTQYF
TGCAGTGCTACCAGCGGGGGATCAACAGATACGCAGTATTTT
>TRBV7-6|-|-|TRBJ2-3
CASSLAGVPGDTQYF
TGTGCCAGCAGCTTAGCGGGGGTACCCGGGGATACGCAGTATTTT
>TRBV6-4|TRBD1|few|TRBJ1-2
CASRPSTGDSIYGYTF
TGTGCCAGCAGACCTTCAACAGGGGACTCCATCTATGGCTACACCTTC
>TRBV12-3/TRBV12-4|-|-|TRBJ2-7
CASSPGVNEQYF
TGTGCCAGCAGCCCCGGGGTGAACGAGCAGTACTTC
>TRBV27|-|-|TRBJ2-1
CASSLFGYEQFF
TGTGCCAGCAGCCTTTTTGGGTATGAGCAGTTCTTC
>TRBV20-1|TRBD2|few|TRBJ2-3
CSARVLAGASQDTQYF
TGCAGTGCTAGAGTGCTAGCGGGGGCCTCACAAGATACGCAGTATTTT
>TRBV28|-|-|TRBJ2-1
CASSLMGAHSYNEQFF
TGTGCCAGCAGCCTCATGGGGGCCCACTCCTACAATGAGCAGTTCTTC
>TRBV6-6|-|-|TRBJ2-7
CASAFSYEQYF
TGTGCTAGCGCTTTCTCCTACGAGCAGTACTTC
>TRBV7-2|-|many|TRBJ1-5
CASSLVRGMEPQHF
TGTGCCAGCAGCTTAGTGAGGGGAATGGAGCCCCAGCATTTT
>TRBV6-5|TRBD2|many|TRBJ2-1
CASSFGAGASSYNEQFF
TGTGCCAGCAGTTTCGGAGCGGGGGCGAGCTCCTACAATGAGCAGTTCTTC
>TRBV6-1|TRBD1|-|TRBJ2-2
CASRPGTGGIGELFF
TGTGCCAGCAGACCCGGGACAGGGGGGATTGGGGAGCTGTTTTTT
>TRBV29-1|TRBD2|-|TRBJ2-5
CSARTSGGTRETQYF
TGCAGCGCCCGGACTAGCGGGGGGACGAGAGAGACCCAGTACTTC
>TRBV9|-|few|TRBJ2-2
CASSGHLGTGELFF
TGTGCCAGCAGCGGCCACCTAGGAACTGGGGAGCTGTTTTTT
>TRBV27|TRBD2|many|TRBJ2-7
CASSLLVGREPAEQYF
TGTGCCAGCAGTTTATTAGTAGGGCGGGAGCCGGCCGAGCAGTACTTC
>TRBV12-3/TRBV12-4|-|many|TRBJ1-1
CASMWGRANTEAFF
TGTGCCAGCATGTGGGGGCGCGCGAACACTGAAGCTTTCTTT
>TRBV12-3/TRBV12-4|-|many|TRBJ2-6
CASSLSGGANVLTF
TGTGCCAGCAGTTTAAGCGGGGGGGCCAACGTCCTGACTTTC
>TRBV21-1|-|many|TRBJ2-2
CASSKTSGSKEELFF
TGTGCCAGCAGCAAGACTAGCGGGAGTAAGGAGGAGCTGTTTTTT
>TRBV7-2|-|few|TRBJ1-4
CASSLHRVGEKLFF
TGTGCCAGCAGCTTACACAGGGTCGGCGAAAAACTGTTTTTT
>TRBV6-5|TRBD2|few|TRBJ2-5
CASSYGGRVQETQYF
TGTGCCAGCAGTTACGGTGGGAGGGTCCAAGAGACCCAGTACTTC
>TRBV29-1|-|-|TRBJ1-5
CSVGDKNQPQHF
TGCAGCGTCGGGGATAAGAATCAGCCCCAGCATTTT
>TRBV12-3/TRBV12-4|TRBD1|many|TRBJ1-5
CASSFSATGGGSNQPQHF
TGTGCCAGCAGTTTCTCCGCGACAGGGGGTGGTAGCAATCAGCCCCAGCATTTT
>TRBV18|-|many|TRBJ2-4
CASSPGGTDADLAKNIQYF
TGTGCCAGCTCACCAGGGGGAACAGACGCTGACCTAGCCAAAAACATTCAGTACTTC